This passage covers 10 T cell receptor beta chains from one sample sequenced in a study of technical replicates of blood from four donors. The method was immunoSEQ multiplex PCR; TCRdb's version includes in-frame clones alone and lacks a portion of them. The profile shows around 53,000 clones, approximately 86% of them singletons. Sequenced input: PBMCs. All receptors derive from a human donor in good health. Some clones in this sample may be carry-over from other donors' samples.

The chain is built from TRBV6-6 and TRBJ2-7, with 7 positions matching TRBD1. Germline CDR1 reads MNHNY; CDR2 reads SVGAGI (reference sequence). Trimming removed 5 bases from V and 7 bases from J; junction bases left unmatched: 11. This CDR3 has 14 residues. The CDR3 loop is CASSTPGQLKEQYF. CDR3 bases: TGTGCCAGCAGTACACCGGGACAGCTTAAAGAGCAGTACTTC.

This clone was picked up a small number of times. V usage is TRBV29-1 and J usage is TRBJ1-1; D remains ambiguous. Trimming shortened V by 3 bases and J by 10 bases, and 12 bases separated the two germline ends. Germline CDR1 is SQVTM and CDR2 is ANQGSEA. This CDR3 comprises 11 residues. The CDR3 coding sequence is TGCAGCGTTGATCCGAGAATAACAGCTTTCTTT. This translates into CSVDPRITAFF.

The gene calls are TRBV14 and TRBJ2-7; D possibly corresponds to TRBD2 (7 bases). V lost 4 bases and J 6 bases, leaving 13 bases between the germline ends. This CDR3 has 13 residues. In germline, CDR1 is SGHDN, CDR2 FVKESK. The CDR3 nucleotides read TGTGCCAGCAGCCGATTAAGGGGGGGCGAGCAGTACTTC. Its translation is CASSRLRGGEQYF.

This clone was observed a handful of times. V usage is TRBV4-1 and J usage is TRBJ1-6, with unresolved D. The V gene lost 0 bases and the J gene lost 12 bases, with 21 bases spanning the gap. The CDR3 totals 17 residues. Germline CDR1 MGHRA, CDR2 YSYEKL. CDR3 nucleotides: TGCGCCAGCAGCCAAGATGAGAGAGTGGGAGGAGGAAAACCCCTCCACTTT. Residues: CASSQDERVGGGKPLHF.

The chain joins TRBV4-1 to TRBJ1-1; weak D call: TRBD1 (6 bases). The CDR3 runs to 12 residues. V dropped 1 base and J dropped 10 bases, with 10 bases sitting between them. The germline V gene has CDR1 MGHRA and CDR2 YSYEKL. The CDR3 coding sequence is TGCGCCAGCAGCCAAGTAGCAGGGGTAGCTTTCTTT. Translated, it gives CASSQVAGVAFF.

The chain couples TRBV7-9 to TRBJ1-1, with unresolved D. Trimming left V 5 bases short and J 5 bases short, with 12 bases between. CDR1 SEHNR and CDR2 FQNEAQ come from the germline V gene (reference sequence). This CDR3 has 13 amino acids. The CDR3 reads CASSLAWATEAFF. CDR3 nucleotide sequence: TGTGCCAGCAGCCTCGCCTGGGCGACTGAAGCTTTCTTT.

The chain combines TRBV5-1 with TRBJ2-3, with TRBD2 matching over 13 bases. Trimming cost V 3 bases and J 7 bases; bases outside gene matches: 5. The CDR3 runs to 15 residues. Germline assignment: CDR1 SGHRS and CDR2 YFSETQ. The CDR3 loop reads CASSSRTSGGNTQYF. The CDR3 DNA reads TGCGCCAGCAGCTCGAGGACTAGCGGGGGAAATACGCAGTATTTT. Filled out from reference TRBV5-1 and TRBJ2-3, the complete variable domain reads KAGVTQTPRYLIKTRGQQVTLSCSPISGHRSVSWYQQTPGQGLQFLFEYFSETQRNKGNFPGRFSGRQFSNSRSEMNVSTLELGDSALYLCASSSRTSGGNTQYFGPGTRLTVL.

This chain joins TRBV4-3 and TRBJ1-5; D not certain. V was pared by 0 bases and J by 2 bases, with 8 bases between. This CDR3 has 15 amino acids. Germline V gene lookup returns CDR1 LGHNA and CDR2 YSLEER. DNA of the CDR3: TGCGCCAGCAGCCAAGATTTCCAGGGCAATCAGCCCCAGCATTTT. Residues: CASSQDFQGNQPQHF.

V and J are TRBV7-2 and TRBJ2-1; D is unclear. CDR1 is SGHTA, CDR2 FQGNSA, per germline. V gave up 2 bases and J gave up 5 bases, with 13 bases separating them. This CDR3 is built from 15 residues. CDR3 nucleotides: TGTGCCAGCAGCTTATTACGAGCCTCGAACAATGAGCAGTTCTTC. This encodes CASSLLRASNNEQFF.

V is TRBV5-1 and J is TRBJ2-7; D is unresolved. Germline V lookup: CDR1 SGHRS, CDR2 YFSETQ. V was trimmed by 0 bases and J by 6 bases, leaving 4 bases between them. The CDR3 consists of 11 residues. CDR3 in amino acids: CASSLAGEQYF. The CDR3 nucleotides read TGCGCCAGCAGCTTGGCCGGCGAGCAGTACTTC.